This TCR beta chain was captured by sequencing in a study of OX40 agonist ivuxolimab in advanced cancers. On the study more broadly: Patients undergoing dose escalation presented with hepatocellular carcinoma, melanoma, renal cell or head and neck cancer. Eligibility admitted prior anti-PD-1, anti-PD-L1 or anti-CTLA-4 therapy; roughly 39% had some.

Germline V gene sequence: CDR1 KGHSH, CDR2 LQKENI. The CDR3 consists of 12 residues. V gave up 10 bases and J gave up 0 bases, with 9 bases separating them. Sequencing used immunoSEQ multiplex PCR; TCRdb keeps in-frame clones, though not all of them. The table shows approximately 31,000 clones, with roughly 89% occurring only once. This receptor was taken from an adult with an advanced solid tumor such as melanoma, head and neck, liver or kidney cancer. J is TRBJ2-5 and V is TRBV18, with D unclear. The input for sequencing was CD4+ or CD8+ T cells sorted from blood, taken in a trial of the OX40 agonist ivuxolimab. The CDR3 coding sequence is TGTGCCACTCAACGGGACCAAGAGACCCAGTACTTC. Translated: CATQRDQETQYF.